The sequence of this T cell receptor (beta chain) was determined in a study of CD8 T cells in ankylosing spondylitis. Trimming removed 3 bases at V and 4 bases at J, with 16 bases between. Per the germline V gene, CDR1 is SGDLS and CDR2 is YYNGEE. This CDR3 contains 15 residues. This clonotype was observed at least ten times. TCRdb called the 5' RACE reads again in MiXCR, with one record for every CDR3 protein. The data show 300,000 to 350,000 distinct CDR3 sequences, approximately 10% seen once. This rearrangement joins TRBV9 to TRBJ1-2, with D unclear. Sequenced material: blood, either unsorted or a sorted T cell fraction (not recorded which). The TCR originated in a female donor with ankylosing spondylitis or in good health (not recorded which). CDR3 loop: CASSAPGSQFYGYTF. The CDR3 DNA reads as TGTGCCAGCAGCGCCCCAGGCAGCCAGTTCTATGGCTACACCTTC.